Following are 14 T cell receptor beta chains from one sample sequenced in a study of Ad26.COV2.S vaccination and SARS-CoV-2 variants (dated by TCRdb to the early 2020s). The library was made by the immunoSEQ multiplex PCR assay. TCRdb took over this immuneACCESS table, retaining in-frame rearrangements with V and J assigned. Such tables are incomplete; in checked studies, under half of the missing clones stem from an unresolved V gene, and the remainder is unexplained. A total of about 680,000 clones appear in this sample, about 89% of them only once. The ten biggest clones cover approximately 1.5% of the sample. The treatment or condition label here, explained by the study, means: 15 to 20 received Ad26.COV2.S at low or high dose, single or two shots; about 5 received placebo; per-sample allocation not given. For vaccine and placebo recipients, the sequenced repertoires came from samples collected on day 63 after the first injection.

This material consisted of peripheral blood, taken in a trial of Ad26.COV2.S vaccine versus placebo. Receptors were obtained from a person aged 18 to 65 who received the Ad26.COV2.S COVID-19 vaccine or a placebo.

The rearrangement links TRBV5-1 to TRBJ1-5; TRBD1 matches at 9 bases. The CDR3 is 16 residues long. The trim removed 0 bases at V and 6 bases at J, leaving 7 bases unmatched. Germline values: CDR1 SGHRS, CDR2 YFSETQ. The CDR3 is CASSLGGGGQGQPQHF. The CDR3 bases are TGCGCCAGCAGCTTGGGAGGTGGGGGACAGGGTCAGCCCCAGCATTTT.

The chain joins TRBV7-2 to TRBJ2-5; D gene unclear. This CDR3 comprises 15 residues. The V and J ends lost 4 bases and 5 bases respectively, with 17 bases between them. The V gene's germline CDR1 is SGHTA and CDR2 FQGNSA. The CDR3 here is CASSSVGTSIETQYF. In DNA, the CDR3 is TGTGCCAGCAGCTCAGTCGGTACGTCTATCGAGACCCAGTACTTC.

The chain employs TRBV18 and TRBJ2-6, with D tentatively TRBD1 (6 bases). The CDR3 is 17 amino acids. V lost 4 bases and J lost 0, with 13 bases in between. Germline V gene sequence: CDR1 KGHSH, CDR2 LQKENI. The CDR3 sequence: CASSHADRSSGANVLTF. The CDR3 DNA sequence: TGTGCCAGCTCACACGCAGACAGGTCCTCTGGGGCCAACGTCCTGACTTTC.

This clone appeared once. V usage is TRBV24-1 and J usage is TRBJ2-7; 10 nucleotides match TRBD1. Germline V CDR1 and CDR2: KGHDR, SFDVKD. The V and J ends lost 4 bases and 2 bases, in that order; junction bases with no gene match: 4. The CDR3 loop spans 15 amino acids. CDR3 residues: CATSETGTGAYEQYF. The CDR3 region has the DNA TGTGCCACCAGTGAGACCGGGACAGGGGCCTACGAGCAGTACTTC.

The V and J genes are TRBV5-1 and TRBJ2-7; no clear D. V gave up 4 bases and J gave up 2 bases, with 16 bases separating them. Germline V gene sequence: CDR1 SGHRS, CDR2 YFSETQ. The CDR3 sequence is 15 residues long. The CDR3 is CASSLDPGSPYEQYF. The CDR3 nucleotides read TGCGCCAGCAGCCTAGACCCGGGCAGCCCCTACGAGCAGTACTTC.

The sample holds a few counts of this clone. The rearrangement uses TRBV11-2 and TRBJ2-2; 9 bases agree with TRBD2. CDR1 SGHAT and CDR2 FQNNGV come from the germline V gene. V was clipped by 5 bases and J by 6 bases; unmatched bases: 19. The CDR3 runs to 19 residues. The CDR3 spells CASSIITLGLAKGPGELFF. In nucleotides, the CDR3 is TGTGCCAGCAGCATAATCACACTGGGACTAGCAAAGGGCCCCGGGGAGCTGTTTTTT.

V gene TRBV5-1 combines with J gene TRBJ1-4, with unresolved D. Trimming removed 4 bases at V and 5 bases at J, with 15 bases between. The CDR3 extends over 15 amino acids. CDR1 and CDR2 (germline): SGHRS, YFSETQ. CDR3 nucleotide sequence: TGCGCCAGCAGCCCATCCGGACTGTCAAATGAAAAACTGTTTTTT. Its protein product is CASSPSGLSNEKLFF.

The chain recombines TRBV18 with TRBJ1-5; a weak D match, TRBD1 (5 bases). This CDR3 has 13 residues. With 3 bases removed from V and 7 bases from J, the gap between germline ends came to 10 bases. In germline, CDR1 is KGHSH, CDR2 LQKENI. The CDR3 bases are TGTGCCAGCTCACCGATAGGGGAGCAGCCCCAGCATTTT. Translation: CASSPIGEQPQHF.

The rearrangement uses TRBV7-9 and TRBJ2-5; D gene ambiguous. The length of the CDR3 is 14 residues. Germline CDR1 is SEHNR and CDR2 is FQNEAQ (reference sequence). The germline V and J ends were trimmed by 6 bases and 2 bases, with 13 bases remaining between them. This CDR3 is CASRTTQKQETQYF. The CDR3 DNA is TGTGCCAGCAGAACAACTCAGAAACAAGAGACCCAGTACTTC.

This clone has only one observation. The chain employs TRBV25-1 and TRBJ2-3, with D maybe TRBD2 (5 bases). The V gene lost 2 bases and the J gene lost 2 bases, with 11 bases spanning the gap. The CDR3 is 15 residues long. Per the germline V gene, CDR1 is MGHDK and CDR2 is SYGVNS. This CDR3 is CASSELATYTDTQYF. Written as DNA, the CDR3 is TGTGCCAGCAGTGAACTAGCTACGTACACAGATACGCAGTATTTT.

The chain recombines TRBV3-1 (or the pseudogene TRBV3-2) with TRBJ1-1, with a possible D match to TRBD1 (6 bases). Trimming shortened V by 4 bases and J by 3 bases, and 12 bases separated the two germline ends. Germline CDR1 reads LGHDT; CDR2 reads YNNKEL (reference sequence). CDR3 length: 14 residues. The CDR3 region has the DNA TGTGCCAGCAGCCCCCAGGACAGACACACTGAAGCTTTCTTT. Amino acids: CASSPQDRHTEAFF.

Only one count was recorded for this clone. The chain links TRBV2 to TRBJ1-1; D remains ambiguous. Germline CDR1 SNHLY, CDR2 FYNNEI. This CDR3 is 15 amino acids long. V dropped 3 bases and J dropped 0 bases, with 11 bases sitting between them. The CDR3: CASSDGVGMNTEAFF. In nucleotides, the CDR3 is TGTGCCAGCAGTGATGGGGTTGGGATGAACACTGAAGCTTTCTTT.

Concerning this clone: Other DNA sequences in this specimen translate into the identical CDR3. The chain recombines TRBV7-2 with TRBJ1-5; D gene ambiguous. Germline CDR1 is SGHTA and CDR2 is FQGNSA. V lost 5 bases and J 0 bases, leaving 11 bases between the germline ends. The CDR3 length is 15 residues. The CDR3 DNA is TGTGCCAGCAGCGCTACTGGGTATAGCAATCAGCCCCAGCATTTT. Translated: CASSATGYSNQPQHF.

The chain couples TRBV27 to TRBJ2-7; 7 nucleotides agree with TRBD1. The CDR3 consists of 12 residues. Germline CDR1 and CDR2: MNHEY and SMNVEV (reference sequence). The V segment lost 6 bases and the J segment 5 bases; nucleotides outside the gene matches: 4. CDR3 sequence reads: CASREGGHEQYF. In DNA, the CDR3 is TGTGCCAGCAGGGAAGGGGGCCACGAGCAGTACTTC.